The following is a TCR beta chain sequence with its context. The antigen is unknown. Each donor supplied approximately 10 milliliters of peripheral blood. These data are taken from a study of blood T cells in healthy people across ages. General study findings and limits: Estimated diversity, derived from one million T cells, was regarded as an underestimate. No conclusive comparison of naive versus antigen-experienced cells was possible with unsorted PBMCs.

The CDR3 spans 13 residues. Germline V gives CDR1 MNHEY, CDR2 SVGAGI. Trimming removed 7 bases from V and 1 base from J, with 8 bases in between. A second PCR, run for about 7 to 11 cycles, used a sample-barcoded 5' primer plus a J-beta primer mix. TCRdb analysed the 5' RACE reads with MiXCR anew, one entry per CDR3 protein. Of fewer than 750,000 distinct CDR3 sequences in the sample, about 45% are singletons; the top ten hold 20% to 25%. The chain combines TRBV6-5 with TRBJ2-1; D is uncertain. Sequenced input: blood. The source is an older man in good health. CDR3 in amino acids: CASKSSSYNEQFF. The CDR3 nucleotides read TGTGCCAGCAAGTCGTCGTCCTACAATGAGCAGTTCTTC.